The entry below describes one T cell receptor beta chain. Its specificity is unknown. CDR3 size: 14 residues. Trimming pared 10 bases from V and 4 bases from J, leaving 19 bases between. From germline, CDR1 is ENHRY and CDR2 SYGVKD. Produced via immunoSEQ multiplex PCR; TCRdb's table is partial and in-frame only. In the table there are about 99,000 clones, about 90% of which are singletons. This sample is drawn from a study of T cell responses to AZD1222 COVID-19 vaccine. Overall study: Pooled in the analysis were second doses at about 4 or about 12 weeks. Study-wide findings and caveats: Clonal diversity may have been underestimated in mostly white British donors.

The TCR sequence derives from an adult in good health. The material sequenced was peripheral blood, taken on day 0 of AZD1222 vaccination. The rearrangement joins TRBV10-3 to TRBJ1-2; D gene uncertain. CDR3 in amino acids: CATLPRQEVYGYTF. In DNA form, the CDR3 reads TGTGCCACCCTCCCCAGGCAGGAGGTCTATGGCTACACCTTC.